This T cell receptor beta chain was obtained from a study of shared clonotypes between healthy human individuals. Overall study context: Donors had three CD4 naive, three CD4 memory, two CD8 naive and one CD8 memory plate apiece.

Positive CCR7 selection of CD45RO-negative cells yielded the naive CD8 cells, and terminally differentiated effector memory CD45RA+ cells were excluded. The authors distributed each subset's genomic DNA evenly over several immunoSEQ plates. Libraries were prepared by immunoSEQ multiplex PCR; TCRdb keeps only in-frame clonotypes and omits some of them. The profile covers nearly 2 million clones, with over 85% appearing a single time and around 1.2% taken by the ten largest. The CDR3 runs 12 residues. Trimming pared 8 bases from V and 8 bases from J, leaving 13 bases between. Germline CDR1 is LNHNV and CDR2 is YYDKDF (reference sequence). Overall study findings and caveats: The naive CD4 repertoires of a few donors were compared, and 5% to 6.5% of clonotypes were shared.

Points on this clone: As yet, its antigen is unknown.

The chain carries TRBV15 and TRBJ1-5, with D perhaps TRBD1 (5 bases). The TCR originated in a man between 18 and 35 years old in good health. The specimen was naive CD8+ T cells sorted from blood. In DNA form, the CDR3 reads TGTGCCACCGGTGGGTTGGGGGAGCCCCAGCATTTT. This translates into CATGGLGEPQHF.